The entry that follows covers one T cell receptor (beta chain) sequence. The data stem from a study of T cells in Graves' hyperthyroidism and ophthalmopathy. RNA transcripts yielded amplified TCR beta CDR3 regions. With the HTBI primer set, the TCR CDR3 went through a first round of RT-PCR. TCRdb passed the multiplex PCR reads through MiXCR, listing each CDR3 protein once. Of over 500,000 distinct CDR3 sequences listed, about 14% were seen once; the top ten hold about 15%. V gave up 9 bases and J gave up 2 bases; unmatched junction bases: 27. Germline CDR1 reads MNHEY; CDR2 reads SMNVEV (reference sequence). The CDR3 is 20 residues long. Diagnoses used clinical symptoms, serum thyroxine and TRAb, thyroid ultrasound and orbital computed tomography.

This chain uses TRBV27 with TRBJ2-5; 7 bases match TRBD2. This TCR was sampled from a middle-aged woman with Graves' hyperthyroidism. The sample taken for sequencing was blood. The CDR3 sequence is CASHSLLAAPGGRWQETQYF. For the CDR3, the DNA is TGTGCCAGTCACTCCCTTCTAGCGGCCCCCGGTGGGCGGTGGCAAGAGACCCAGTACTTC.